This TCR beta chain was retrieved from a study of cytomegalovirus exposure and HLA in healthy donors. Remarks on this clone: Its cognate antigen is unknown.

Germline lookup yields CDR1 SGHNT and CDR2 YYREEE (reference sequence). V lost 0 bases and J lost 2, with 8 bases in between. The CDR3 has 14 residues. Broader study findings: Owing to their indistinguishability, certain V segments, notably TRBV6-2 and TRBV6-3, were excluded. The dataset shows that most TCR sequences were rare, while some public TCRs occurred in many donors.

The PCR employed 60 Vbeta primers together with 13 Jbeta primers. Produced via immunoSEQ multiplex PCR; TCRdb's table is partial and in-frame only. The sample has about 99,000 clones; 79% are singletons. The chain recombines TRBV5-4 with TRBJ1-2; no firm D call. This receptor was identified in a male donor in good health and CMV-seropositive. Input material: PBMCs. The CDR3 DNA follows: TGTGCCAGCAGCTTGGCCGCGATGAACTATGGCTACACCTTC. Protein: CASSLAAMNYGYTF.